This TCR beta chain was observed in a study of vaccination and CD4 T cells after COVID-19. Treatment specified: approximately 10-day PBMC culture with coronavirus spike peptide pools or control peptides (ViraFEST assay). By frequency in the sample, this clonotype is hyperexpanded. The antigen remains undetermined. Sequence data for DNA of cultured CD4+ T cells were generated by the Oncomine TCR Beta short-read assay. TCRdb re-derived calls from the PCR reads in MiXCR, one entry per CDR3 protein. This repertoire shows some 9,000 distinct CDR3 sequences, 55% to 75% found once; its top ten account for approximately 28%. Germline CDR1 and CDR2: SGHTA and FQGTGA. The CDR3 runs to 13 residues. Unmatched junction bases numbered 2, after V lost 2 bases and J lost 5 bases.

The source is a human donor who had recovered from COVID-19. Specimen: CD4+ T cells from blood, cultured in vitro. V usage is TRBV7-3 and J usage is TRBJ1-1, with 7 bases aligning to TRBD1. The CDR3 nucleotides are TGTGCCAGCAGCTTAGACAGGGCGACTGAAGCTTTCTTT. The encoded protein is CASSLDRATEAFF. Drawing the rest from reference TRBV7-3 and TRBJ1-1, the complete variable domain is GAGVSQTPSNKVTEKGKYVELRCDPISGHTALYWYRQSLGQGPEFLIYFQGTGAADDSGLPNDRFFAVRPEGSVSTLKIQRTERGDSAVYLCASSLDRATEAFFGQGTRLTVV.